The 13 T cell receptor beta chains given below trace back to one sample, sequenced in a study of blood T cell repertoires in COVID-19. Generated by immunoSEQ multiplex PCR, the TCRdb table keeps only in-frame clones and is missing some. This sample has fewer than 200,000 clones; 82% occur once, and the top ten carry about 8%. The sample taken for sequencing was peripheral blood. Receptors originate from a woman between 65 and 79 years old with acute or convalescent COVID-19.

The chain employs TRBV13 and TRBJ2-1; 10 positions match TRBD2. The V and J ends lost 1 base and 10 bases, in that order; junction bases with no gene match: 19. Per the germline V gene, CDR1 is PRHDT and CDR2 is FYEKMQ (reference sequence). CDR3 length equals 19 residues. The CDR3 DNA reads TGTGCCAGCAGCTTAGCCCGCTCTAGCGGGGGAGCCCTTAGTGAGGAGCAGTTCTTC. Protein product: CASSLARSSGGALSEEQFF.

This rearrangement joins TRBV19 to TRBJ2-7; the match to TRBD1 covers 9 bases. Germline CDR1 reads LNHDA; CDR2 reads SQIVND (reference sequence). CDR3 length equals 14 residues. After removal of 6 bases from V and 2 bases from J, the junction contained 5 bases not matched to a gene. DNA for the CDR3: TGTGCCAGTAGGCCGGGACAGGGCCCCTACGAGCAGTACTTC. Protein sequence: CASRPGQGPYEQYF.

In its sample, this clone was seen once. The J gene is TRBJ1-4, the V gene TRBV27; a possible D gene is TRBD1 (6 bases). Between the trimmed V and J ends, which lost 5 bases and 6 bases, there was a span of 16 bases. The CDR3 sequence is 15 residues long. CDR1 and CDR2 from the germline V gene are MNHEY and SMNVEV (reference sequence). The CDR3: CASSPSTGGHEKLFF. In DNA, the CDR3 is TGTGCCAGCAGTCCATCCACGGGGGGGCATGAAAAACTGTTTTTT.

This clone was counted only a few times. The chain links TRBV5-1 to TRBJ2-2; possible D gene TRBD1, 6 bases. CDR3 size: 16 residues. Trimming cost V 1 base and J 7 bases, with 17 bases left between them. The germline gives CDR1 SGHRS, CDR2 YFSETQ. The CDR3 coding sequence is TGCGCCAGCAGCTTGAATGGCGGGCAGGGGCACGGGGAGCTGTTTTTT. Translating gives CASSLNGGQGHGELFF.

This chain joins TRBV28 and TRBJ1-1; D is ambiguous. The CDR3 length is 12 residues. Trimming took off 3 bases at V and 3 bases at J, with 5 bases between the two ends. Germline CDR1 reads MDHEN; CDR2 reads SYDVKM. This chain's CDR3 is CASSLSYTEAFF. CDR3 in DNA: TGTGCCAGCAGTTTGAGTTACACTGAAGCTTTCTTT.

In this sample, this clone turned up once. The chain has TRBV5-1 and TRBJ2-7, with 9 bases lining up with TRBD1. The CDR3 spans 15 residues. Per germline, CDR1 SGHRS and CDR2 YFSETQ. Trimming took 0 bases from V and 3 from J; bases not matched to a gene: 4. CDR3 sequence: CASSLEGQGRYEQYF. Written as DNA, the CDR3 is TGCGCCAGCAGCTTGGAGGGACAGGGTCGCTACGAGCAGTACTTC.

The J gene is TRBJ2-5, the V gene TRBV7-2; 7 positions match TRBD1. Germline V lookup: CDR1 SGHTA, CDR2 FQGNSA. V trimming: 5 bases; J trimming: 5 bases; junction bases outside the gene matches: 11. The CDR3 length is 15 residues. The CDR3 sequence: CASSPRQGSWETQYF. CDR3 in DNA: TGTGCCAGCAGCCCACGACAGGGTAGTTGGGAGACCCAGTACTTC.

This clone was detected many times. V and J are TRBV7-6 and TRBJ2-5; 9 bases match TRBD1. The trim removed 0 bases at V and 3 bases at J, leaving 14 bases unmatched. Germline CDR1 is SGHVS and CDR2 is FNYEAQ. There are 19 residues in the CDR3. This CDR3 is CASSLAQGGQGIDKETQYF. The DNA for the CDR3 is TGTGCCAGCAGCTTAGCGCAAGGGGGACAGGGAATCGATAAAGAGACCCAGTACTTC.

The gene calls are TRBV19 and TRBJ1-5, with 8 bases fitting TRBD1. V trimming: 10 bases; J trimming: 11 bases; junction bases outside the gene matches: 7. The CDR3 sequence is 11 residues long. The V gene's germline CDR1 is LNHDA and CDR2 SQIVND (reference sequence). The CDR3 is CATRKDRAQHF. As DNA, the CDR3 is TGTGCCACCCGAAAGGACAGGGCCCAGCATTTT.

The V and J genes are TRBV5-1 and TRBJ1-3; 8 nucleotides match TRBD1. Germline values: CDR1 SGHRS, CDR2 YFSETQ. CDR3 length: 15 residues. V shed 4 bases, J shed 4 bases, and the junction held 7 bases outside the gene matches. CDR3 amino acids: CASSQGTGGGNTIYF. The CDR3 nucleotides are TGCGCCAGCAGCCAGGGTACAGGGGGAGGAAACACCATATATTTT.

This rearrangement joins TRBV4-2 to TRBJ2-3; D remains unclear. Per germline, CDR1 LGHNA and CDR2 YNFKEQ. Trimming left V 5 bases short and J 5 bases short, with 17 bases between. This CDR3 contains 15 residues. The CDR3 bases are TGTGCCAGCAGCGAGACCCCAGGAATCCAAGATACGCAGTATTTT. This translates into CASSETPGIQDTQYF.

The chain links TRBV3-1 (or the pseudogene TRBV3-2) to TRBJ2-1, with 7 bases lining up with TRBD1. J gave up 0 bases and V 1 base, and 3 bases lay outside the gene matches. Germline lookup yields CDR1 LGHDT and CDR2 YNNKEL (reference sequence). This CDR3 has 16 amino acids. The chain's CDR3 is CASSQAAGGSYNEQFF. CDR3 in DNA: TGTGCCAGCAGCCAAGCCGCAGGGGGCTCCTACAATGAGCAGTTCTTC.

The table lists this clone with a few counts. The junction shows a germline mismatch at one end, possibly a read error. This chain links TRBV28 with TRBJ2-1, with D perhaps TRBD1 (6 bases). The V gene's germline CDR1 is MDHEN and CDR2 SYDVKM. The CDR3 is 13 residues long. CDR3 nucleotide sequence: TGTGCCAGCAGTTCCTACAGGGCACAGGGTCCGATCTTC. It translates to CASSSYRAQGPIF.